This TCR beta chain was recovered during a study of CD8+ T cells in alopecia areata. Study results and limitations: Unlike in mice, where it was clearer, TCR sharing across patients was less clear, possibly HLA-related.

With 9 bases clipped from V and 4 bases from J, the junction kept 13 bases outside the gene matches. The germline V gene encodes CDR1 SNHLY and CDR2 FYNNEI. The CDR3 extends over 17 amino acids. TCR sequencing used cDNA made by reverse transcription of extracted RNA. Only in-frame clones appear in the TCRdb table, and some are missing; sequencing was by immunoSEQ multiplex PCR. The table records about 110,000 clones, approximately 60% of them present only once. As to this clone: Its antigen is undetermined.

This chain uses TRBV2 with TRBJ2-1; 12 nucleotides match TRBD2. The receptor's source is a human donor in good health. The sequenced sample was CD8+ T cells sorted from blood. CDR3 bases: TGTGCCAGACTACAGGGTCCGACTAGCGGGGGATACAATGAGCAGTTCTTC. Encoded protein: CARLQGPTSGGYNEQFF.